The sequence of this T cell receptor (beta chain) was determined in a study of response to subunit inactivated influenza vaccine. Findings and caveats of the study: Authors suggested each seasonal flu vaccination may recruit only limited numbers of new T cells.

The germline V gene has CDR1 MNHEY and CDR2 SVGAGI. The V end lost 0 bases, the J end lost 1 base, and 9 bases lay between the germline ends. This CDR3 spans 16 amino acids. This clonotype was recorded many times. The antigen remains unidentified. TCRdb re-called the RT-PCR reads through MiXCR, storing one row per CDR3 protein. Among approximately 530,000 distinct CDR3 sequences, roughly 8.2% were seen once, and the ten largest hold 10% to 15%. The material sequenced was PBMCs from blood, taken less than 30 months after vaccination. The sequence was obtained from a man in his fifties or sixties who received an inactivated influenza vaccine. The chain links TRBV6-5 to TRBJ2-2; D might be TRBD1 (6 bases). CDR3 sequence: CASSYSKGVNTGELFF. CDR3 in DNA: TGTGCCAGCAGTTACTCGAAGGGGGTGAACACCGGGGAGCTGTTTTTT.